What follows are 22 T cell receptor beta chains derived from one specimen sequenced in a study of blood T cell repertoires in COVID-19. Clones were sequenced by immunoSEQ multiplex PCR, and TCRdb holds only the in-frame ones, with some missing. This table has about 200,000 clones, 80% appearing once. Specimen: peripheral blood. These receptors came from a human donor in a cohort sampled during active COVID-19.

The V and J genes are TRBV19 and TRBJ1-2; 8 bases match TRBD1. Unmatched junction bases numbered 7, after V lost 5 bases and J lost 8 bases. Looked up from germline, CDR1 is LNHDA and CDR2 is SQIVND (reference sequence). The CDR3 contains 13 residues. CDR3 in DNA: TGTGCCAGTAGTTTGGACAGGGTCGGAGGCTACACCTTC. It encodes CASSLDRVGGYTF.

V usage is TRBV5-1 and J usage is TRBJ1-1; 9 positions match TRBD1. This CDR3 has 12 amino acids. Per the germline V gene, CDR1 is SGHRS and CDR2 is YFSETQ. V trimming: 2 bases; J trimming: 10 bases; junction bases outside the gene matches: 3. The DNA for the CDR3 is TGCGCCAGCAGCTTCGGACAGGGGAGAGCTTTCTTT. Its protein is CASSFGQGRAFF.

The rearrangement links TRBV5-5 to TRBJ2-7; 10 bases agree with TRBD1. The V segment lost 2 bases and the J segment 4 bases; nucleotides outside the gene matches: 6. The CDR3 extends over 15 amino acids. Germline V gene data show CDR1 as SGHKS and CDR2 as YYEKEE (reference sequence). Here the CDR3 reads CASSLSGTGVYEQYF. The CDR3 DNA sequence: TGTGCCAGCAGCTTATCTGGGACAGGGGTATACGAGCAGTACTTC.

The gene calls are TRBV28 and TRBJ1-1; 9 bases are a match to TRBD1. V dropped 5 bases and J dropped 7; count of bases not matched to a gene: 8. Germline V gives CDR1 MDHEN, CDR2 SYDVKM. The length of the CDR3 is 14 residues. CDR3 nucleotides: TGTGCCAGCAGTCTCTCCGGACAGGGGTTTGAAGCTTTCTTT. It codes for CASSLSGQGFEAFF.

The rearrangement links TRBV9 to TRBJ1-2, with 8 positions matching TRBD1. The ends lost 3 bases at V and 6 bases at J; junction bases unmatched: 13. The germline V gene has CDR1 SGDLS and CDR2 YYNGEE. The CDR3 is made up of 16 amino acids. The CDR3 reads CASSAVRGRGGNGYTF. For the CDR3, the DNA is TGTGCCAGCAGCGCGGTCAGGGGGCGCGGAGGTAATGGCTACACCTTC.

A note on this clone: The identical CDR3 is also encoded by other nucleotide sequences in the sample. The V and J genes are TRBV6-1 and TRBJ2-7, with D possibly being TRBD2 (6 bases). Per the germline V gene, CDR1 is MNHNS and CDR2 is SASEGT. V lost 1 base to trimming and J lost 4 bases, with 11 bases between them. CDR3 length: 14 amino acids. This CDR3 is CASSEGAGTYEQYF. The DNA for the CDR3 is TGTGCCAGCAGTGAAGGGGCTGGGACTTACGAGCAGTACTTC.

The V gene is TRBV7-6, the J gene TRBJ2-1; TRBD2 agrees at 7 bases. Unmatched junction bases numbered 4, after V lost 1 base and J lost 7 bases. The V gene's germline CDR1 is SGHVS and CDR2 FNYEAQ. This CDR3 is built from 14 residues. The CDR3 DNA sequence: TGTGCCAGCAGCTTAGGCGGGAGCACAAATGAGCAGTTCTTC. The encoded protein is CASSLGGSTNEQFF.

The CDR3 here is CASTDEYRGRGYYGYTF. CDR3 DNA sequence: TGTGCCAGCACTGATGAATACAGGGGCAGAGGTTACTATGGCTACACCTTC. The chain combines TRBV6-1 with TRBJ1-2, with 7 bases lining up with TRBD1. The CDR3 length is 17 residues. Per the germline V gene, CDR1 is MNHNS and CDR2 is SASEGT. V lost 7 bases, J lost 3 bases, and 17 bases stayed unmatched.

This sequence joins TRBV7-3 and TRBJ1-1; perhaps TRBD1 as D (5 bases). Trimming took 4 bases from V and 4 from J, leaving 10 bases between them. Germline V gives CDR1 SGHTA, CDR2 FQGTGA. The CDR3 is made up of 13 amino acids. The CDR3 region has the DNA TGTGCCAGCAGCTCCGGAAGGGGCACTGAAGCTTTCTTT. Its protein product is CASSSGRGTEAFF.

CDR3 loop: CASRSGTGGYGYTF. Here the CDR3 DNA reads TGTGCCAGCAGGTCCGGGACAGGGGGCTATGGCTACACCTTC. The chain has TRBV6-5 and TRBJ1-2; 11 bases are shared with TRBD1. J was trimmed by 4 bases and V by 6 bases; bases with no gene match: 4. Germline V CDR1 and CDR2: MNHEY, SVGAGI. CDR3 length: 14 residues.

V and J are TRBV7-2 and TRBJ1-1; the D is unclear. V lost 1 base, J lost 4 bases, and 10 bases lay in between. CDR1 SGHTA and CDR2 FQGNSA come from the germline V gene. This CDR3 region has 14 residues. CDR3 region: CASSLVREGTEAFF. The CDR3, as DNA: TGTGCCAGCAGCTTAGTTAGGGAGGGCACTGAAGCTTTCTTT.

The rearrangement uses TRBV28 and TRBJ2-3, with D possibly matching TRBD2 (6 bases). Trimming pared 6 bases from V and 1 base from J, leaving 14 bases between. Germline-derived CDR1 and CDR2 are MDHEN and SYDVKM. The CDR3 totals 15 residues. CDR3 loop: CASSSGGMGTDTQYF. Here the CDR3 DNA reads TGTGCCAGCAGCAGTGGCGGGATGGGCACAGATACGCAGTATTTT. Drawing the rest from reference TRBV28 and TRBJ2-3, the complete variable domain is DVKVTQSSRYLVKRTGEKVFLECVQDMDHENMFWYRQDPGLGLRLIYFSYDVKMKEKGDIPEGYSVSREKKERFSLILESASTNQTSMYLCASSSGGMGTDTQYFGPGTRLTVL.

The rearrangement uses TRBV7-9 and TRBJ2-1; D may be TRBD2 (6 bases). CDR1 is SEHNR, CDR2 FQNEAQ, per germline (reference sequence). The CDR3 runs to 15 residues. The CDR3 region has the DNA TGTGCTCTTCGCTTGGGGCGGGATAATGGTTATGAGCAGTTCTTC. Protein sequence: CALRLGRDNGYEQFF.

The rearrangement links TRBV28 to TRBJ2-5; D is unresolved. The V end was cut by 2 bases, the J end by 3 bases, with 10 bases between. CDR3 size: 14 residues. Per germline, CDR1 MDHEN and CDR2 SYDVKM. The CDR3 here is CASSLGQPKETQYF. The CDR3 DNA follows: TGTGCCAGCAGTTTAGGGCAGCCAAAAGAGACCCAGTACTTC.

The V and J genes are TRBV7-9 and TRBJ1-6; possibly TRBD1 for D (5 bases). This CDR3 is built from 15 residues. V gave up 5 bases and J gave up 2 bases, with 10 bases separating them. The germline V gene encodes CDR1 SEHNR and CDR2 FQNEAQ (reference sequence). The CDR3, as DNA: TGTGCCAGCAGCGCAGGGTCCACCTATAATTCACCCCTCCACTTT. This gives the protein CASSAGSTYNSPLHF.

The chain is built from TRBV19 and TRBJ2-3, with a tentative D call TRBD2 (6 bases). The CDR3 consists of 15 residues. Trimming took 1 base from V and 0 from J, leaving 8 bases between them. The V gene's germline CDR1 is LNHDA and CDR2 SQIVND (reference sequence). The CDR3: CASSIGTSSTDTQYF. In DNA form, the CDR3 reads TGTGCCAGTAGTATAGGAACTAGCAGCACAGATACGCAGTATTTT.

This clone occurred a few times. The V gene is TRBV2, the J gene TRBJ1-3; D unresolved. The germline V gene encodes CDR1 SNHLY and CDR2 FYNNEI. Trimming took off 6 bases at V and 3 bases at J, with 12 bases between the two ends. CDR3 length: 14 residues. The DNA for the CDR3 is TGTGCCAGCAGACGGGGTGTCGATGGAAACACCATATATTTT. This sequence encodes CASRRGVDGNTIYF.

This chain connects TRBV18 to TRBJ1-2; TRBD1 aligns across 8 bases. The CDR3 length is 13 residues. The junction had 5 bases not matched to a gene; V was cut back by 4 bases and J by 7 bases. Germline V gene data show CDR1 as KGHSH and CDR2 as LQKENI. This chain's CDR3 is CASSRKGQGGYTF. The CDR3 DNA sequence: TGTGCCAGCTCACGGAAAGGACAGGGTGGCTACACCTTC.

This chain joins TRBV19 and TRBJ1-6; no definite D call. Germline V gene sequence: CDR1 LNHDA, CDR2 SQIVND (reference sequence). This CDR3 has 17 residues. Trimming shortened V by 1 base and J by 11 bases, and 21 bases separated the two germline ends. DNA of the CDR3: TGTGCCAGTAGTATAGGTCAAAACCCTTCCCTGGGCCCACCCCTCCACTTT. This sequence encodes CASSIGQNPSLGPPLHF.

V is TRBV15 and J is TRBJ1-2; D may be TRBD1 (5 bases). This CDR3 spans 13 amino acids. CDR1 is LNHNV, CDR2 YYDKDF, per germline (reference sequence). Trimming removed 5 bases at V and 10 bases at J, with 17 bases between. DNA for the CDR3: TGTGCCACCAGCTCCCGCCGACAGTGGGACTACACCTTC. Protein: CATSSRRQWDYTF.

The chain has TRBV30 and TRBJ2-5; 9 nucleotides line up with TRBD2. Germline-derived CDR1 and CDR2 are GTSNPN and SVGIG (reference sequence). The CDR3 spans 16 residues. Unmatched junction bases numbered 12, after V lost 2 bases and J lost 5 bases. CDR3 loop: CAWSLPPGLARETQYF. The CDR3 region has the DNA TGTGCCTGGAGTCTCCCGCCCGGACTAGCGAGGGAGACCCAGTACTTC.

V gene TRBV28 combines with J gene TRBJ2-6, with D uncertain. Per germline, CDR1 MDHEN and CDR2 SYDVKM. Trimming took off 2 bases at V and 2 bases at J, with 13 bases between the two ends. This CDR3 comprises 17 residues. The CDR3 sequence: CASSLTGSNAGANVLTF. CDR3 coding DNA: TGTGCCAGCAGTTTAACCGGTAGTAACGCTGGGGCCAACGTCCTGACTTTC.